The rows below give T cell receptor beta chains drawn from one sample of a study of read filtering for tumor transcriptome and immune sequencing. TCRdb used MiXCR to reprocess the reads, holding one entry per CDR3 protein. The table lists about 86,000 distinct CDR3 sequences, 12% of them singletons. The sample taken for sequencing was a population of CD138-negative cells sorted from bone marrow. The source of these receptors is a donor aged 40 or older with multiple myeloma. Both conserved end residues are part of each CDR3. A D gene is named only where the DNA matches it firmly. A clone size is listed for some rows: how often the clone was seen (once, few, many), or a class if it is expanded.

>TRBV20-1|TRBD2|TRBJ2-2|many
TGCAGTGCTAGGGACGTTCGGGGGGGTGACACCGGGGAGCTGTTTTTT
CSARDVRGGDTGELFF
>TRBV29-1|-|TRBJ2-1|-
TGCAGCGTTGAGGACTTACTAGTGAATGAGCAGTTCTTC
CSVEDLLVNEQFF
>TRBV5-1|-|TRBJ1-1|many
TGCGCCAGCAGCTTGGAGGCAGGCTGGGGTTATGAAGCTTTCTTT
CASSLEAGWGYEAFF
>TRBV6-5|-|TRBJ1-2|many
TGTGCCAGCAGTTCGTCCACAGGGTACGGCTACACCTTC
CASSSSTGYGYTF
>TRBV5-1|TRBD1|TRBJ2-7|many
TGCGCCAGCAGCTCCGGGACAGGGAAGACGGAGCAGTACTTC
CASSSGTGKTEQYF
>TRBV25-1|-|TRBJ2-2|once
-
CASRVAAGNGELSF
>TRBV6-1|TRBD2|TRBJ2-1|many
TGTGCCAGCAGACTAGCGGGAGGGCCTGGTGAGCAGTTCTTC
CASRLAGGPGEQFF
>TRBV20-1|-|TRBJ2-1|once
TGCAGTGCTAGACCTCCGACTAGAGGCAATGAGCAGTTCTTC
CSARPPTRGNEQFF
>TRBV5-1|TRBD1|TRBJ2-2|many
TGCGCCAGCAGCACAGGGGAGACGGCCGGGGAGCTGTTTTTT
CASSTGETAGELFF
>TRBV20-1|-|TRBJ2-7|many
TGCAGTGCTAGAGATAGTGCGTCCTCCGCCTACGAGCAGTACTTC
CSARDSASSAYEQYF
>TRBV11-2|-|TRBJ2-1|many
TGTGCCAGCAGCTTAAGAGGTGAGCAGTTCTTC
CASSLRGEQFF
>TRBV5-1|-|TRBJ2-3|once
TGCGCCAGCAGCATTGACTTGGGGGGCACAGATACGCAGTATTTT
CASSIDLGGTDTQYF
>TRBV6-4|-|TRBJ2-2|many
TGTGCCAGCAGCGCCTCGAAAGGCACCGGGGAGCTGTTTTTT
CASSASKGTGELFF
>TRBV5-1|TRBD1|TRBJ2-7|many
TGCGCCAGCAGCTTGGGTACAGGGGGCGACGAGCAGTACTTC
CASSLGTGGDEQYF
>TRBV5-1|-|TRBJ2-1|once
TGCGCCAGCAGCTTGGGAAATACAGGGAGGGCCTACAATGAGCAGTTCTTC
CASSLGNTGRAYNEQFF
>TRBV18|TRBD2|TRBJ2-3|many
TGTGCCAGCTCACCGCTCTTTAGCGGGACAGATACGCAGTATTTT
CASSPLFSGTDTQYF
>TRBV7-9|TRBD2|TRBJ2-7|many
TGTGCCAGCAGCCCGCGGGGGGAAAACTCCTACGAGCAGTACTTC
CASSPRGENSYEQYF
>TRBV29-1|-|TRBJ2-1|many
TGCAGCGTTGTTTTCGGGAGCTCCTACAATGAGCAGTTCTTC
CSVVFGSSYNEQFF
>TRBV5-1|-|TRBJ2-5|many
TGCGCCAGCAGCTTATCCGGGACCGACCTTAGTGCCCAGTACTTC
CASSLSGTDLSAQYF
>TRBV6-1|TRBD2|TRBJ2-5|many
TGTGCCAGCAGTGAAACTAGCGGTTCCCAAGAGACCCAGTACTTC
CASSETSGSQETQYF
>TRBV7-9|-|TRBJ2-1|many
TGTGCCAGCAATCTCCTGAGTTGGGCGGCAATGGGCCATGAGCAGTTCTTC
CASNLLSWAAMGHEQFF
>TRBV20-1|-|TRBJ2-7|many
TGCAGTGCTAGAGTCCCCCTGGGCTACGAGCAGTACTTC
CSARVPLGYEQYF
>TRBV29-1|-|TRBJ2-3|-
TGCGGCGTTGAAGGGGGCCCTAGGGGGGGATTACCCACAGATACGCAGTATTTT
CGVEGGPRGGLPTDTQYF
>TRBV12-3/TRBV12-4|-|TRBJ2-1|many
TGTGCCAGCAGTTTAGCTGGTGGACGGTACAATGAGCAGTTCTTC
CASSLAGGRYNEQFF
>TRBV29-1|TRBD2|TRBJ2-2|-
TGCAGCGCTACGATGAGCGGGAGTCCCGGGGAGCTGTTTTTT
CSATMSGSPGELFF
>TRBV6-1|-|TRBJ1-1|many
TGTGCCAGCAGTCAAGGGGGAAGGGGCACTGAAGCTTTCTTT
CASSQGGRGTEAFF
>TRBV19|TRBD1|TRBJ1-5|few
TGTGCCAGTAGCGTACAGGGGCCCAATCAGCCCCAGCATTTT
CASSVQGPNQPQHF
>TRBV5-1|-|TRBJ2-1|many
TGCGCCAGCAGCTTGGTCCAGGCTTCGAATGAGCAGTTCTTC
CASSLVQASNEQFF
>TRBV29-1|-|TRBJ2-7|many
TGCAGCGTTGATTTAGGGACAAAGCTGGGGGAGCAGTACTTC
CSVDLGTKLGEQYF